These T cell receptor beta chains were read from a single sample in a study of a mutant IDH1 vaccine in newly diagnosed glioma. These receptors have no identified antigens. Profiling relied on immunoSEQ multiplex PCR, and the TCRdb table lists in-frame clones only, not all of them. The table includes tens of thousands of clones, roughly 82% detected once. The starting material was PBMCs, obtained from a glioma patient whose treatment included an IDH1 peptide vaccine. The source is a man aged 40-49 years with glioma. Some clones in this sample may be carry-over from other donors' samples. Both conserved end residues are part of each CDR3. The D gene is left open where the match is weak. The listing skips clone size in some rows; elsewhere it reads once, few, many or a size class.

V	J	size	D	DNA	CDR3
TRBV9	TRBJ2-7	.	TRBD1	TGTGCCAGCAGCGTAGGACAGGGGACCTACGAGCAGTACTTC	CASSVGQGTYEQYF
TRBV30	TRBJ2-3	.	.	TGTGCCTGGAAACCGGGGGCGAACACAGATACGCAGTATTTT	CAWKPGANTDTQYF
TRBV4-1	TRBJ2-1	.	TRBD2	TGCGCCAGCAGCCAAGAATGGCTAGCGGGGCACAATGAGCAGTTCTTC	CASSQEWLAGHNEQFF
TRBV5-1	TRBJ2-1	once	.	TGCGCCAGCAGCTTAGTAGGGAGCGGAGCCAATGAGCAGTTCTTC	CASSLVGSGANEQFF
TRBV2	TRBJ1-2	medium-sized	.	TGTGCCAGCAGTCCCGGACTTCGCGGCTATGGCTACACCTTC	CASSPGLRGYGYTF
TRBV5-1	TRBJ1-1	.	.	TGCGCCAGCAGCTTTGTTCCAGAGAACACTGAAGCTTTCTTT	CASSFVPENTEAFF
TRBV4-1	TRBJ1-4	.	.	TGCGCCAGCAGCCCTTTAGTGAGGGCTGAAAAACTGTTTTTT	CASSPLVRAEKLFF
TRBV2	TRBJ2-1	.	.	TGTGCCAGCAGTGAGGACGGGAACGACAATGAGCAGTTCTTC	CASSEDGNDNEQFF
TRBV5-1	TRBJ2-7	.	.	TGCGCCAGCAGCTTGTTGGGCACCTACGAGCAGTACTTC	CASSLLGTYEQYF
TRBV5-1	TRBJ2-1	.	.	TGCGCCAGCAGCTTGAGCGGGACAACGATTAATGAGCAGTTCTTC	CASSLSGTTINEQFF
TRBV30	TRBJ1-2	.	.	TGTGCCTGGACCGGACAGACGATCTACTATGGCTACACCTTC	CAWTGQTIYYGYTF
TRBV6-5	TRBJ2-3	.	.	TGTGCCAGCAGTTCGACAGGCGCTAGCACAGATACGCAGTATTTT	CASSSTGASTDTQYF
TRBV29-1	TRBJ1-1	few	.	TGCAGCGTTTTGGCAGGGAGCACTGAAGCTTTCTTT	CSVLAGSTEAFF
TRBV5-1	TRBJ1-1	.	.	TGCGCCAGCAGCCCCCACACGAACACTGAAGCTTTCTTT	CASSPHTNTEAFF
TRBV7-9	TRBJ1-1	.	.	TGTGCCAGCAGCCCGGGAGTAGGTTACACTGAAGCTTTCTTT	CASSPGVGYTEAFF
TRBV11-3	TRBJ2-2	.	.	TGTGCCAGCAGCCCCACGGGTGGCGTCACCGGGGAGCTGTTTTTT	CASSPTGGVTGELFF
TRBV19	TRBJ1-5	.	.	TGTGCCAGTAGTAACCGCTGGGTCGAGGACGGCAATCAGCCCCAGCATTTT	CASSNRWVEDGNQPQHF
TRBV9	TRBJ1-3	.	.	TGTGCCAGCAGCGTAGCGGGACACTACTCTGGAAACACCATATATTTT	CASSVAGHYSGNTIYF
TRBV7-9	TRBJ1-1	few	.	TGTGCCAGCAGCTCGTGGACAGAGAACACTGAAGCTTTCTTT	CASSSWTENTEAFF
TRBV15	TRBJ1-2	once	.	TGTGCCACCAGCCCAACCGGGACAAGTAATGGCTACACCTTC	CATSPTGTSNGYTF
TRBV11-2	TRBJ2-7	.	TRBD1	TGTGCCAGCAGGGCGCCGACAGGGGGCTCCTACGAGCAGTACTTC	CASRAPTGGSYEQYF
TRBV7-2	TRBJ2-6	.	.	TGTGCCAGCAGCTTAGCGGGGGGCGATGGGGCCAACGTCCTGACTTTC	CASSLAGGDGANVLTF
TRBV5-1	TRBJ1-1	.	TRBD1	TGCGCCAGCAGCTTGGACCAGGGGGCGGCGGACACTGAAGCTTTCTTT	CASSLDQGAADTEAFF
TRBV19	TRBJ1-5	.	.	TGTGCCAGTACCCCTGAACAAGGGTGCAATCAGCCCCAGCATTTT	CASTPEQGCNQPQHF
TRBV29-1	TRBJ2-5	.	.	TGCAGCGTTGAAGGTGGTGGGGAAGAGACCCAGTACTTC	CSVEGGGEETQYF
TRBV5-4	TRBJ2-5	.	.	TGTGCCAGCAAAGTGGGGGCCGGAACGACCCAGTACTTC	CASKVGAGTTQYF
TRBV4-1	TRBJ1-2	.	.	TGCGCCAGCAGCCCGAGGGTAGGTTACTATGGCTACACCTTC	CASSPRVGYYGYTF
TRBV7-9	TRBJ2-7	.	TRBD1	TGTGCCAGCAGTTATCTTCTCGGGACAGGGGTTGAGCAGTACTTC	CASSYLLGTGVEQYF
TRBV14	TRBJ2-1	.	.	TGTGCCAGCAGCAGGGGGGGGCCTACATGGAATGAGCAGTTCTTC	CASSRGGPTWNEQFF
TRBV7-3	TRBJ2-5	.	.	TGTGCCAGCAGTTCCCAAGAGACCCAGTACTTC	CASSSQETQYF
TRBV29-1	TRBJ2-3	medium-sized	.	TGCAGCGGCGTGCAAATGGGAGATACGCAGTATTTT	CSGVQMGDTQYF
TRBV6-6	TRBJ2-7	.	.	TGTGCCAGCAGCCTGGGGGACGGCCCCAGGGAGCAGTACTTC	CASSLGDGPREQYF
TRBV7-2	TRBJ2-2	.	TRBD1	TGTGCCAGCAGCCCAGGACAGGGACGAACCGGGGAGCTGTTTTTT	CASSPGQGRTGELFF
TRBV19	TRBJ2-2	.	.	TGTGCCAGTAGTGCATCGGGACACCCCGCGGGGGATGGGGAGCTGTTTTTT	CASSASGHPAGDGELFF
TRBV7-9	TRBJ2-7	.	.	TGTGCCAGCAGCCCAGCGGTAGGGGGTTGGTCCTACGAGCAGTACTTC	CASSPAVGGWSYEQYF
TRBV5-1	TRBJ2-2	.	TRBD2	TGCGCCAGCAGGGCCGAGCGGGGGGGCCCGGACACCGGGGAGCTGTTTTTT	CASRAERGGPDTGELFF
TRBV10-2	TRBJ2-5	.	.	TGCGCCAGCGGTGGGGGGCTAGCACAAGAGACCCAGTACTTC	CASGGGLAQETQYF